The 5 T cell receptor beta chains in this list originate from one sample, sequenced in a study of shared clonotypes between healthy human individuals (TCRdb year 2020). Library preparation was by the immunoSEQ multiplex PCR assay. TCRdb took over this immuneACCESS table, retaining in-frame rearrangements with V and J assigned. Such tables are incomplete; in checked studies, under half of the missing clones stem from an unresolved V gene, and the remainder is unexplained. The sample table shows about 1 million clones, and about 77% are seen once. The ten largest make up about 1.5% of the sample. The sample was memory CD4+ T cells sorted from blood. This specimen's cell subset or site label, per the study, means: CD45RA-negative fraction. All receptors derive from a man between 18 and 35 years old in good health.

V is TRBV30 and J is TRBJ1-2, with TRBD1 identical over 7 bases. The V gene's germline CDR1 is GTSNPN and CDR2 SVGIG (reference sequence). Trimming cost V 5 bases and J 8 bases; bases outside gene matches: 5. The CDR3 covers 11 residues. CDR3 protein: CAWGQDWGYTF. For the CDR3, the DNA is TGTGCCTGGGGACAGGACTGGGGCTACACCTTC.

The chain links TRBV7-2 to TRBJ2-7; the match to TRBD1 covers 7 bases. The junction had 13 bases not matched to a gene; V was cut back by 5 bases and J by 6 bases. CDR1 is SGHTA, CDR2 FQGNSA, per germline. This CDR3 contains 15 residues. The CDR3 region is CASSVNPGGISEQYF. CDR3 in DNA: TGTGCCAGCAGCGTAAACCCAGGGGGAATCTCCGAGCAGTACTTC. Variable domain in full (rest from reference TRBV7-2 and TRBJ2-7): GAGVSQSPSNKVTEKGKDVELRCDPISGHTALYWYRQSLGQGLEFLIYFQGNSAPDKSGLPSDRFSAERTGGSVSTLTIQRTQQEDSAVYLCASSVNPGGISEQYFGPGTRLTVT.

This rearrangement joins TRBV9 to TRBJ2-7, with 9 bases identical to TRBD2. Germline CDR1 is SGDLS and CDR2 is YYNGEE. The CDR3 length is 14 residues. The V and J ends lost 2 bases and 6 bases, in that order; junction bases with no gene match: 6. In DNA form, the CDR3 reads TGTGCCAGCAGCGTCGGTAGCGGGAGAGCCGAGCAGTACTTC. As protein: CASSVGSGRAEQYF. Full variable domain (rest looked up from reference TRBV9 and TRBJ2-7): DSGVTQTPKHLITATGQRVTLRCSPRSGDLSVYWYQQSLDQGLQFLIQYYNGEERAKGNILERFSAQQFPDLHSELNLSSLELGDSALYFCASSVGSGRAEQYFGPGTRLTVT.

This chain connects TRBV12-5 to TRBJ2-1; 10 bases agree with TRBD1. V gave up 3 bases and J gave up 7 bases; unmatched junction bases: 9. CDR1 LGHNT and CDR2 FRNRAP come from the germline V gene. The CDR3 runs to 16 residues. The chain's CDR3 is CASGFGDRGTLNEQFF. In DNA, the CDR3 is TGTGCTAGTGGTTTCGGGGACAGGGGAACCCTAAATGAGCAGTTCTTC.

V is TRBV10-3 and J is TRBJ1-2; TRBD1 matches at 7 bases. V gave up 3 bases and J gave up 8 bases; unmatched junction bases: 3. The CDR3 covers 12 residues. CDR1 is ENHRY and CDR2 is SYGVKD in the germline V gene. The CDR3 sequence: CAISDTGAGYTF. In DNA form, the CDR3 reads TGTGCCATCAGTGACACAGGGGCCGGCTACACCTTC.